These 16 T cell receptor beta chains share one sample of origin, sequenced in a study of cytomegalovirus exposure and HLA in healthy donors. PCR primers comprised 60 Vbeta and 13 Jbeta primers. Profiled with immunoSEQ multiplex PCR; TCRdb holds only in-frame clones, not every one. The table has 99,000 or so clones, roughly 12% seen once. Source material: PBMCs. The receptors were gathered from a man between 40 and 49 years old in good health and CMV-seropositive.

The genes are TRBV9 and TRBJ1-2; D possibly corresponds to TRBD1 (5 bases). The length of the CDR3 is 13 residues. The germline V gene encodes CDR1 SGDLS and CDR2 YYNGEE. V shed 0 bases and J shed 8 bases, with 11 bases lying between them. CDR3 nucleotide sequence: TGTGCCAGCAGCGTAGATGCAGGGTACGGCTACACCTTC. It codes for CASSVDAGYGYTF.

The chain is built from TRBV4-1 and TRBJ2-5, with D possibly matching TRBD2 (5 bases). This CDR3 spans 15 amino acids. CDR1 is MGHRA and CDR2 is YSYEKL in the germline V gene. V was cut by 0 bases and J by 1 base, with 9 bases left in between. The CDR3 reads CASSQDTGIQETQYF. The CDR3 bases are TGCGCCAGCAGCCAAGATACCGGGATCCAAGAGACCCAGTACTTC.

This clone showed up just a few times. The chain is built from TRBV6-5 and TRBJ1-1; D gene ambiguous. V was clipped by 5 bases and J by 5 bases, with 15 bases between them. Germline-derived CDR1 and CDR2 are MNHEY and SVGAGI. The CDR3 length is 14 residues. The CDR3 DNA reads TGTGCCAGCAGTACACCAGAAGGGAGAACTGAAGCTTTCTTT. This encodes CASSTPEGRTEAFF.

This clone was counted a few times. The V call is TRBV5-5, the J call TRBJ2-5; TRBD1 matches 9 bases. CDR1 is SGHKS and CDR2 is YYEKEE in the germline V gene (reference sequence). Unmatched junction bases numbered 5, after V lost 4 bases and J lost 4 bases. This CDR3 spans 14 amino acids. The CDR3 reads CASSPRTGAETQYF. The CDR3 nucleotides read TGTGCCAGCAGCCCGAGGACAGGGGCAGAGACCCAGTACTTC.

On this clone itself: The CDR3 does not end in the conserved phenylalanine or tryptophan, so this is likely a read error. The limits of the CDR3 on the DNA are not certain, so only TCRdb's listed CDR3 is given. This sequence joins TRBV6-5 and TRBJ2-3; the table gives TRBD2 as D, unverified against the DNA. The CDR3 is made up of 12 amino acids, end residues included. The germline V gene has CDR1 MNHEY and CDR2 SVGAGI. The CDR3 protein is CASSYGADTKYL.

In its sample, this clone was seen a few times. V gene TRBV2 combines with J gene TRBJ1-1; possibly TRBD1 for D (6 bases). Germline V lookup: CDR1 SNHLY, CDR2 FYNNEI. The CDR3 runs 12 residues. V shed 6 bases and J shed 3 bases, with 8 bases lying between them. For the CDR3, the DNA is TGTGCCAGCAGCCCAGGGGACACTGAAGCTTTCTTT. Protein product: CASSPGDTEAFF.

V usage is TRBV5-6 and J usage is TRBJ2-3; 13 bases line up with TRBD2. Per the germline V gene, CDR1 is SGHDT and CDR2 is YYEEEE. The CDR3 consists of 15 residues. With 6 bases clipped from V and 6 bases from J, the junction kept 7 bases outside the gene matches. The CDR3 loop is CASIRLAGGRDTQYF. CDR3 DNA sequence: TGTGCCAGCATCAGACTAGCGGGAGGTCGGGATACGCAGTATTTT.

The chain employs TRBV6-4 and TRBJ2-1; TRBD2 aligns across 12 bases. With 4 bases clipped from V and 5 bases from J, the junction kept 0 bases outside the gene matches. Germline-derived CDR1 and CDR2 are MRHNA and SNTAGT. This CDR3 spans 14 amino acids. As DNA, the CDR3 is TGTGCCAGCAGTGGACTAGCGGGAGACAATGAGCAGTTCTTC. Encoded protein: CASSGLAGDNEQFF.

This clone was detected only a few times. J is TRBJ2-1 and V is TRBV6-1; D possibly corresponds to TRBD2 (6 bases). The CDR3 has 17 amino acids. V lost 1 base to trimming and J lost 0 bases, with 13 bases between them. Looked up from germline, CDR1 is MNHNS and CDR2 is SASEGT. The CDR3 is CASSEVRYSGSYNEQFF. CDR3 nucleotide sequence: TGTGCCAGCAGTGAAGTCCGATATAGCGGCTCCTACAATGAGCAGTTCTTC.

The CDR3 here is CASSPPGLAVSYEQYF. The CDR3 bases are TGTGCCAGCAGTCCACCGGGACTAGCGGTTTCCTACGAGCAGTACTTC. V and J are TRBV28 and TRBJ2-7; the match to TRBD2 covers 11 bases. Germline V gene data show CDR1 as MDHEN and CDR2 as SYDVKM. The CDR3 extends over 16 amino acids. The trim removed 5 bases at V and 1 base at J, leaving 7 bases unmatched.

The CDR3 sequence is CASSSWRTGHQETQYF. The CDR3 bases are TGTGCCAGCAGTTCATGGAGGACAGGACACCAAGAGACCCAGTACTTC. This chain joins TRBV28 and TRBJ2-5; 7 nucleotides align to TRBD1. Losses at the gene ends were 4 bases for V and 0 bases for J; bases not matched to a gene: 8. This CDR3 is built from 16 residues. The germline V gene encodes CDR1 MDHEN and CDR2 SYDVKM. The whole variable domain, remainder taken from reference TRBV28 and TRBJ2-5, is DVKVTQSSRYLVKRTGEKVFLECVQDMDHENMFWYRQDPGLGLRLIYFSYDVKMKEKGDIPEGYSVSREKKERFSLILESASTNQTSMYLCASSSWRTGHQETQYFGPGTRLLVL.

The genes are TRBV5-1 and TRBJ2-2; D not certain. CDR3 length: 14 amino acids. Trimming left V 0 bases short and J 7 bases short, with 10 bases between. Looked up from germline, CDR1 is SGHRS and CDR2 is YFSETQ. The CDR3 nucleotides are TGCGCCAGCAGCTTGGTACCAACGGGCGGGGAGCTGTTTTTT. This sequence encodes CASSLVPTGGELFF. The full variable domain, its missing parts supplied by reference TRBV5-1 and TRBJ2-2, is KAGVTQTPRYLIKTRGQQVTLSCSPISGHRSVSWYQQTPGQGLQFLFEYFSETQRNKGNFPGRFSGRQFSNSRSEMNVSTLELGDSALYLCASSLVPTGGELFFGEGSRLTVL.

CDR3 loop: CASQPHSGRATSEQYF. The CDR3 DNA is TGCGCCAGCCAACCCCATAGCGGGAGGGCCACCTCCGAGCAGTACTTC. The V gene is TRBV5-1, the J gene TRBJ2-7; 11 bases agree with TRBD2. The J segment lost 6 bases and the V segment lost 7 bases, leaving 15 bases of the junction unmatched. CDR1 and CDR2 (germline): SGHRS, YFSETQ. CDR3 length: 16 amino acids.

This clone was found a few times. The V call is TRBV11-2, the J call TRBJ2-3, with D unresolved. Germline V gene lookup returns CDR1 SGHAT and CDR2 FQNNGV. V lost 0 bases and J lost 4, with 23 bases in between. CDR3 length: 19 residues. The CDR3 spells CASSLDLLRVPSQADTQYF. The CDR3 coding sequence is TGTGCCAGCAGCTTAGATCTGTTGCGCGTCCCGAGCCAGGCAGATACGCAGTATTTT.

There are a few counts of this clone. The rearrangement joins TRBV28 to TRBJ2-7; 7 positions match TRBD1. The CDR3 extends over 14 amino acids. Germline V gene sequence: CDR1 MDHEN, CDR2 SYDVKM. Trimming removed 7 bases from V and 7 bases from J; junction bases left unmatched: 13. CDR3 DNA sequence: TGTGCCAGCATACGTTCCGGGACAGCTGTTGAGCAGTACTTC. Translated: CASIRSGTAVEQYF.

This clone was found a few times. The chain carries TRBV6-5 and TRBJ1-2; tentative D call: TRBD1 (5 bases). From germline, CDR1 is MNHEY and CDR2 SVGAGI. V shed 2 bases and J shed 5 bases, with 12 bases lying between them. The CDR3 has 14 residues. The DNA of the CDR3 is TGTGCCAGCAGTTACCGACTCAGGGATTATGGCTACACCTTC. It translates to CASSYRLRDYGYTF.